A single sample gave rise to the 30 T cell receptor beta chains below, sequenced in a study of cytomegalovirus exposure and HLA in healthy donors. PCR used 60 Vbeta primers and 13 Jbeta primers. TCRdb keeps only in-frame clones here, not all; method: immunoSEQ multiplex PCR. The sample records roughly 190,000 clones, roughly 90% being singletons. Sequenced input: PBMCs. Receptors originate from a boy aged 2-9 years in good health and CMV-seronegative.

The chain uses TRBV2 and TRBJ1-4, with D maybe TRBD1 (6 bases). Trimming took 5 bases from V and 8 from J, leaving 18 bases between them. CDR1 is SNHLY, CDR2 FYNNEI, per germline. The CDR3 extends over 15 amino acids. The DNA for the CDR3 is TGTGCCAGCAGTAAACGGGACGGAAGGGGGGAAAAACTGTTTTTT. This sequence encodes CASSKRDGRGEKLFF.

V usage is TRBV28 and J usage is TRBJ1-2; TRBD1 aligns across 11 bases. J lost 4 bases, V lost 7 bases, and 17 bases had no gene match. The V gene's germline CDR1 is MDHEN and CDR2 SYDVKM. The length of the CDR3 is 18 residues. CDR3: CASNAPGQGDGLGYGYTF. The DNA of the CDR3 is TGTGCCAGCAACGCACCGGGACAGGGGGATGGGTTAGGCTATGGCTACACCTTC.

This chain connects TRBV19 to TRBJ2-3; 10 bases are a match to TRBD1. Trimming took 7 bases from V and 4 from J; bases not matched to a gene: 11. The CDR3 spans 16 residues. CDR1 and CDR2 (germline): LNHDA, SQIVND (reference sequence). In DNA, the CDR3 is TGTGCCAGTATTAAGGTGGGGACAGGGGCTTCAGATACGCAGTATTTT. It encodes CASIKVGTGASDTQYF.

The chain carries TRBV10-3 and TRBJ2-7; no definite D call. The CDR3 loop spans 16 amino acids. Germline assignment: CDR1 ENHRY and CDR2 SYGVKD. Trimming removed 4 bases at V and 0 bases at J, with 16 bases between. The CDR3: CAISVELGTSSYEQYF. Written as DNA, the CDR3 is TGTGCCATCAGTGTTGAATTGGGCACAAGCTCCTACGAGCAGTACTTC.

As for this clone: The junction shows a germline mismatch at one end, possibly a read error. This rearrangement joins TRBV28 to TRBJ2-3; possible D gene TRBD2, 5 bases. The CDR3 has 17 residues. The germline V gene has CDR1 MDHEN and CDR2 SYDVKM. CDR3 residues: CASRFFAGTKDTDTQYF. The CDR3 DNA reads TGTGCCAGCCGTTTTTTTGCGGGTACTAAAGACACAGATACGCAGTATTTT.

V usage is TRBV27 and J usage is TRBJ2-7; tentative D call: TRBD2 (6 bases). This CDR3 comprises 15 residues. Per the germline V gene, CDR1 is MNHEY and CDR2 is SMNVEV (reference sequence). The V and J ends lost 5 bases and 2 bases respectively, with 16 bases between them. CDR3 bases: TGTGCCAGCAGTCCCGTAAGCGGGTTTGCCTACGAGCAGTACTTC. Protein: CASSPVSGFAYEQYF.

This chain joins TRBV6-1 and TRBJ2-4; D possibly corresponds to TRBD1 (6 bases). The ends were cut back, 6 bases at V and 10 bases at J, with 16 bases in the middle. The CDR3 is made up of 13 amino acids. Germline V lookup: CDR1 MNHNS, CDR2 SASEGT. The CDR3, as DNA: TGTGCCAGCAGCCGGGACACAGGCGAAATTCAGTACTTC. This gives the protein CASSRDTGEIQYF.

The chain links TRBV5-6 to TRBJ2-7; a weak D match, TRBD2 (6 bases). Germline assignment: CDR1 SGHDT and CDR2 YYEEEE. The CDR3 length is 15 residues. With 1 base removed from V and 0 bases from J, the gap between germline ends came to 11 bases. The CDR3 DNA is TGTGCCAGCAGCTTGCGCGGGATCGTCTCCTACGAGCAGTACTTC. This gives the protein CASSLRGIVSYEQYF.

CDR3 nucleotide sequence: TGTGCCAGCGGTGTGACTAGCGGGGGAACAGATACGCAGTATTTT. It yields the protein CASGVTSGGTDTQYF. The V and J genes are TRBV27 and TRBJ2-3, with TRBD2 matching 12 bases. CDR1 and CDR2 from the germline V gene are MNHEY and SMNVEV (reference sequence). Trimming took 8 bases from V and 3 from J; bases not matched to a gene: 6. This CDR3 is built from 15 residues.

The chain has TRBV5-4 and TRBJ2-7; TRBD2 matches 12 bases. J gave up 3 bases and V 1 base, and 2 bases lay outside the gene matches. The germline gives CDR1 SGHNT, CDR2 YYREEE (reference sequence). The CDR3 totals 15 residues. CDR3 sequence: CASSLKTSGSYEQYF. The CDR3 region has the DNA TGTGCCAGCAGCTTGAAGACTAGCGGGAGCTACGAGCAGTACTTC.

The gene calls are TRBV4-1 and TRBJ1-5, with 7 bases that match TRBD1. This CDR3 region has 16 residues. V lost 4 bases and J lost 3; bases outside the gene matches: 9. Germline CDR1 reads MGHRA; CDR2 reads YSYEKL. The CDR3 DNA follows: TGCGCCAGCAGCCCCGACCGACAGGGCGACAATCAGCCCCAGCATTTT. Amino acid sequence: CASSPDRQGDNQPQHF.

The V and J genes are TRBV19 and TRBJ2-7, with TRBD1 identical over 7 bases. This CDR3 is 13 amino acids long. The germline V gene has CDR1 LNHDA and CDR2 SQIVND (reference sequence). The ends lost 6 bases at V and 0 bases at J; junction bases unmatched: 2. CDR3 protein: CASSYRGSYEQYF. CDR3 DNA: TGTGCCAGTAGCTACAGGGGCTCCTACGAGCAGTACTTC.

This clone was observed a few times. The J gene is TRBJ1-1, the V gene TRBV27; D not certain. The CDR3 has 15 residues. Trimming took 2 bases from V and 0 from J, leaving 10 bases between them. The V gene's germline CDR1 is MNHEY and CDR2 SMNVEV (reference sequence). In DNA, the CDR3 is TGTGCCAGCAGTTTACATTCCAGTCTGAACACTGAAGCTTTCTTT. Residues: CASSLHSSLNTEAFF.

The table lists this clone with a count of one. The chain is built from TRBV28 and TRBJ1-2, with TRBD1 matching over 10 bases. Germline CDR1 is MDHEN and CDR2 is SYDVKM. The CDR3 is made up of 15 amino acids. Germline trimming cut 7 bases from V and 2 bases from J; bases unmatched to any gene: 7. The DNA for the CDR3 is TGTGCCAGCACCCGGGACAGGGGACCAAACTATGGCTACACCTTC. Amino acids: CASTRDRGPNYGYTF.

Written as DNA, the CDR3 is TGTGCCACCAGCTTGCGGGGGCAGGGAATCACCGGGGAGCTGTTTTTT. It is translated as CATSLRGQGITGELFF. The chain carries TRBV15 and TRBJ2-2; a weak D match, TRBD2 (7 bases). The CDR3 sequence is 16 residues long. Trimming left V 5 bases short and J 4 bases short, with 17 bases between. The germline V gene has CDR1 LNHNV and CDR2 YYDKDF (reference sequence).

The chain uses TRBV11-1 and TRBJ1-6; D may be TRBD1 (5 bases). The CDR3 contains 14 residues. V gave up 1 base and J gave up 7 bases, with 8 bases separating them. Germline V gene data show CDR1 as SGHAT and CDR2 as FQDESV (reference sequence). Here the CDR3 reads CASSLVTENSPLHF. DNA of the CDR3: TGTGCCAGCAGCTTAGTGACAGAGAATTCACCCCTCCACTTT.

The chain has TRBV9 and TRBJ2-2, with a possible D match to TRBD1 (6 bases). V gave up 4 bases and J gave up 1 base, with 17 bases separating them. The CDR3 runs to 17 residues. The V gene's germline CDR1 is SGDLS and CDR2 YYNGEE. CDR3 sequence reads: CASSLFLGRGNTGELFF. The CDR3 nucleotides read TGTGCCAGCAGCCTCTTCCTGGGCAGGGGGAACACCGGGGAGCTGTTTTTT. Combining the CDR3 with reference TRBV9 and TRBJ2-2 gives the whole variable domain DSGVTQTPKHLITATGQRVTLRCSPRSGDLSVYWYQQSLDQGLQFLIQYYNGEERAKGNILERFSAQQFPDLHSELNLSSLELGDSALYFCASSLFLGRGNTGELFFGEGSRLTVL.

The chain carries TRBV19 and TRBJ2-1; tentatively, D is TRBD1 (5 bases). Germline V gene data show CDR1 as LNHDA and CDR2 as SQIVND (reference sequence). Trimming left V 0 bases short and J 12 bases short, with 12 bases between. The CDR3 sequence is 13 residues long. CDR3 in DNA: TGTGCCAGTAGTATAGACCGAAGGGGAAGGCAGTTCTTC. It yields the protein CASSIDRRGRQFF.

The sample holds a few counts of this clone. V and J are TRBV4-1 and TRBJ2-7; D call uncertain. CDR1 and CDR2 (germline): MGHRA, YSYEKL. The CDR3 contains 15 residues. The ends were cut back, 4 bases at V and 0 bases at J, with 13 bases in the middle. The CDR3 bases are TGCGCCAGCAGCCCGGTCTTTTCGAGCTCCTACGAGCAGTACTTC. Its translation: CASSPVFSSSYEQYF.

The V and J genes are TRBV7-2 and TRBJ2-6; D might be TRBD1 (5 bases). The germline CDR1 and CDR2 sequences are SGHTA and FQGNSA. V was clipped by 6 bases and J by 0 bases, with 6 bases between them. The CDR3 runs 14 residues. DNA for the CDR3: TGTGCCAGCAGAGGGGTCTCTGGGGCCAACGTCCTGACTTTC. This sequence encodes CASRGVSGANVLTF.

V is TRBV7-9 and J is TRBJ2-7, with a weak D call TRBD2 (6 bases). Germline CDR1 reads SEHNR; CDR2 reads FQNEAQ (reference sequence). The CDR3 has 18 amino acids. The V and J ends lost 1 base and 2 bases respectively, with 21 bases between them. In DNA, the CDR3 is TGTGCCAGCAGCTTAGTTCTCCGGGGGACTTGGATAACCTACGAGCAGTACTTC. Translated: CASSLVLRGTWITYEQYF.

CDR3 DNA: TGTGCCAGCAGCTTAACGCCACTTGGCACAGATACGCAGTATTTT. Translated: CASSLTPLGTDTQYF. This rearrangement joins TRBV5-6 to TRBJ2-3; D is unresolved. This CDR3 spans 15 amino acids. Trimming took off 2 bases at V and 1 base at J, with 11 bases between the two ends. Germline loops: CDR1 SGHDT, CDR2 YYEEEE.

This clone was observed a single time. Here the CDR3 DNA reads TGTGCCAGCAGCTTAGCGGCGACAGGGCGTGGTAATCAGCCCCAGCATTTT. Translated: CASSLAATGRGNQPQHF. The chain is built from TRBV7-2 and TRBJ1-5; 7 positions match TRBD1. The CDR3 is 17 amino acids. J lost 4 bases, V lost 0 bases, and 9 bases had no gene match. CDR1 is SGHTA, CDR2 FQGNSA, per germline.

V and J are TRBV11-3 and TRBJ2-1, with D perhaps matching TRBD2 (5 bases). The V end was cut by 3 bases, the J end by 8 bases, with 11 bases between. This CDR3 has 13 residues. The germline V gene has CDR1 SGHNT and CDR2 YENEEA. The chain's CDR3 is CASSFLASDEQFF. For the CDR3, the DNA is TGTGCCAGCAGCTTCTTAGCGAGCGATGAGCAGTTCTTC.

The chain links TRBV9 to TRBJ2-3; possibly TRBD1 for D (6 bases). The V gene lost 2 bases and the J gene lost 0 bases, with 16 bases spanning the gap. Germline V gene sequence: CDR1 SGDLS, CDR2 YYNGEE. The CDR3 is 17 amino acids. The chain's CDR3 is CASSVAKRDTSTDTQYF. The CDR3 DNA sequence: TGTGCCAGCAGCGTGGCAAAACGGGACACTAGCACAGATACGCAGTATTTT.

The chain recombines TRBV2 with TRBJ1-5, with 7 bases lining up with TRBD1. Germline V lookup: CDR1 SNHLY, CDR2 FYNNEI. The CDR3 length is 13 residues. J was trimmed by 5 bases and V by 6 bases; bases with no gene match: 4. CDR3 in DNA: TGTGCCAGCAGAGGGACAGATTATCAGCCCCAGCATTTT. Amino acid sequence: CASRGTDYQPQHF.

V is TRBV6-1 and J is TRBJ2-7; D call uncertain. From germline, CDR1 is MNHNS and CDR2 SASEGT. V lost 3 bases and J lost 3, with 9 bases in between. The length of the CDR3 is 13 residues. The CDR3 nucleotides are TGTGCCAGCAGTGACGGGTTCAGCTACGAGCAGTACTTC. Translating it yields CASSDGFSYEQYF.

The genes are TRBV7-8 and TRBJ2-1, with D possibly being TRBD1 (5 bases). Trimming cost V 0 bases and J 10 bases, with 10 bases left between them. The germline gives CDR1 SGHVS, CDR2 FQNEAQ. This CDR3 region has 13 residues. The CDR3 DNA reads as TGTGCCAGCAGCTTAGCCGCGCCAGGGGAGCAGTTCTTC. This encodes CASSLAAPGEQFF.

This chain joins TRBV7-3 and TRBJ2-7; D is possibly TRBD1 (5 bases). The CDR3 is made up of 16 amino acids. Germline CDR1 and CDR2: SGHTA and FQGTGA. V lost 4 bases to trimming and J lost 5 bases, with 21 bases between them. The CDR3 DNA reads TGTGCCAGCAGCTCTCAGGGTGGCAGACTCCCTAACGAGCAGTACTTC. It specifies CASSSQGGRLPNEQYF.

This chain joins TRBV28 and TRBJ2-1, with 11 bases identical to TRBD2. V was clipped by 6 bases and J by 4 bases; unmatched bases: 5. Per germline, CDR1 MDHEN and CDR2 SYDVKM. The CDR3 covers 15 residues. For the CDR3, the DNA is TGTGCCAGCAGACTAGGACTAGCGGGTTACAATGAGCAGTTCTTC. Protein: CASRLGLAGYNEQFF.